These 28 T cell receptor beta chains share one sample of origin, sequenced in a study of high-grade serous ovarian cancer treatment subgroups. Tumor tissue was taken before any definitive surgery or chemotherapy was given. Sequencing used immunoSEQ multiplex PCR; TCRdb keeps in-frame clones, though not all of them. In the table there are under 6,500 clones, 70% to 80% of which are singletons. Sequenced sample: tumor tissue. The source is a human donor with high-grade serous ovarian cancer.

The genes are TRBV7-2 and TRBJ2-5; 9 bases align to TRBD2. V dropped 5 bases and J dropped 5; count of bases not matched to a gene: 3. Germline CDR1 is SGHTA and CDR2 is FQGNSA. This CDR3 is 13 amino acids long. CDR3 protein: CASSPSGGETQYF. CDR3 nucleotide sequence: TGTGCCAGCAGCCCGAGCGGGGGGGAGACCCAGTACTTC.

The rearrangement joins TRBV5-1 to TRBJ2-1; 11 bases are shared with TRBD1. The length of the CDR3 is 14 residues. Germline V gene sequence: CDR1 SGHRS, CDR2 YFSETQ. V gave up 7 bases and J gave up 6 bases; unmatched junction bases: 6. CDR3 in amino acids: CASGDRGVGNEQFF. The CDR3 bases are TGCGCCAGCGGGGACAGGGGGGTTGGCAATGAGCAGTTCTTC. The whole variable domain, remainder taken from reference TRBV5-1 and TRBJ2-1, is KAGVTQTPRYLIKTRGQQVTLSCSPISGHRSVSWYQQTPGQGLQFLFEYFSETQRNKGNFPGRFSGRQFSNSRSEMNVSTLELGDSALYLCASGDRGVGNEQFFGPGTRLTVL.

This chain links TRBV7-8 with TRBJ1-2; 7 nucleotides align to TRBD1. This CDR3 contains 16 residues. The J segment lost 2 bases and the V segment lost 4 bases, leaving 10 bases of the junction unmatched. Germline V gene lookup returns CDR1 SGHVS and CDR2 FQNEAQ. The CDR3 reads CASSSYKQTGNYGYTF. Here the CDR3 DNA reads TGTGCCAGCAGCTCCTACAAACAGACAGGGAACTATGGCTACACCTTC.

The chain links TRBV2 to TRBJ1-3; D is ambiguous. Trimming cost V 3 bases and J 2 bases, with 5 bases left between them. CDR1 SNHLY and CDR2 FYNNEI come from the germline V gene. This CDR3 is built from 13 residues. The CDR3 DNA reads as TGTGCCAGCAGTGACCGGGCTGGAAACACCATATATTTT. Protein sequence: CASSDRAGNTIYF.

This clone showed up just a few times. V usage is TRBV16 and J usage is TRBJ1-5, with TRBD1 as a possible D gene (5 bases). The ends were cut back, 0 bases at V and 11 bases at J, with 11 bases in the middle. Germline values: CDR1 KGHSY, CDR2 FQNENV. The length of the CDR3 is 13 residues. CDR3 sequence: CASSQSGSGAQHF. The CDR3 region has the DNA TGTGCCAGCAGCCAATCGGGGTCGGGGGCCCAGCATTTT. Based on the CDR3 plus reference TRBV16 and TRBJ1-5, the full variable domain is GEEVAQTPKHLVRGEGQKAKLYCAPIKGHSYVFWYQQVLKNEFKFLISFQNENVFDETGMPKERFSAKCLPNSPCSLEIQATKLEDSAVYFCASSQSGSGAQHFGDGTRLSIL.

The CDR3 coding sequence is TGCAGCGTTGGCGGTACACGGCTGAGGGGCCAAGAGACCCAGTACTTC. It codes for CSVGGTRLRGQETQYF. The chain couples TRBV29-1 to TRBJ2-5; D is possibly TRBD1 or TRBD2 (5 bases each). The length of the CDR3 is 16 residues. Germline V gene data show CDR1 as SQVTM and CDR2 as ANQGSEA. The ends were cut back, 4 bases at V and 1 base at J, with 19 bases in the middle.

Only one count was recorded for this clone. The CDR3 region has the DNA TGTGCCAGCAGTCCCGGGACAGGTTCTACGCGGCAGTACTTC. Encoded protein: CASSPGTGSTRQYF. V and J are TRBV6-5 and TRBJ2-5; the match to TRBD1 covers 8 bases. This CDR3 has 14 amino acids. Germline V lookup: CDR1 MNHEY, CDR2 SVGAGI. V lost 5 bases to trimming and J lost 11 bases; unmatched junction nucleotides: 13.

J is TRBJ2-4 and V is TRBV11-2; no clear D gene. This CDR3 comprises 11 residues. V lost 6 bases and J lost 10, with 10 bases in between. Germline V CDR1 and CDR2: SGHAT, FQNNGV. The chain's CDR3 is CASSSSPIQYF. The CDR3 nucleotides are TGTGCCAGCAGTTCCTCGCCGATTCAGTACTTC.

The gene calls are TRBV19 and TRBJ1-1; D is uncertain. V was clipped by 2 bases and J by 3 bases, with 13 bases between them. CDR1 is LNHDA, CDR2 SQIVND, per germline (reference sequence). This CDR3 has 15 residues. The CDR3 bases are TGTGCCAGTAGTATACTCAGCAACGCTCACACTGAAGCTTTCTTT. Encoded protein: CASSILSNAHTEAFF.

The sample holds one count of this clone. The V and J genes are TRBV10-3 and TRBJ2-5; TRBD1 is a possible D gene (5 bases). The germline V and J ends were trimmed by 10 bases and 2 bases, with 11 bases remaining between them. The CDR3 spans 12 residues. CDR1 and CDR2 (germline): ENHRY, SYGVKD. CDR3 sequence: CATADRQETQYF. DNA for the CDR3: TGTGCCACCGCTGACAGACAAGAGACCCAGTACTTC.

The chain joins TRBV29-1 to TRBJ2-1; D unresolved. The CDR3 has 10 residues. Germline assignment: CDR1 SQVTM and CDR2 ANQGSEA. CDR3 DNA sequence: TGCTCTGGCGCCCACAATGAGCAGTTCTTC. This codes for CSGAHNEQFF.

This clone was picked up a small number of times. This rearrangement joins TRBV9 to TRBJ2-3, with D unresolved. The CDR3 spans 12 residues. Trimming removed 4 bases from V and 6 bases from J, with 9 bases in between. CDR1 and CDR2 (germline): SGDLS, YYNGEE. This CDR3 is CASSSQADTQYF. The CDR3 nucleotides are TGTGCCAGCAGCTCCCAGGCGGATACGCAGTATTTT.

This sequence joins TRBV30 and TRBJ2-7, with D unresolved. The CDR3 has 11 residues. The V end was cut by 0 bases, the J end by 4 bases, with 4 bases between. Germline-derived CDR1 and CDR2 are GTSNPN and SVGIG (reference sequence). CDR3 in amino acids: CAWSVEYEQYF. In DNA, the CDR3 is TGTGCCTGGAGTGTGGAGTACGAGCAGTACTTC. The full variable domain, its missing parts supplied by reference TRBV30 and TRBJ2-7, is SQTIHQWPATLVQPVGSPLSLECTVEGTSNPNLYWYRQAAGRGLQLLFYSVGIGQISSEVPQNLSASRPQDRQFILSSKKLLLSDSGFYLCAWSVEYEQYFGPGTRLTVT.

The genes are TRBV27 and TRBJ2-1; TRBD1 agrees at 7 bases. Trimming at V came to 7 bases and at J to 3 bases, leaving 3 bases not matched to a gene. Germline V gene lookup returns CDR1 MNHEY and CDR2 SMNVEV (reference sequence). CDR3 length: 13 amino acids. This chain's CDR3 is CASTRQGYNEQFF. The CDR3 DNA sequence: TGTGCCAGCACTAGACAGGGCTACAATGAGCAGTTCTTC.

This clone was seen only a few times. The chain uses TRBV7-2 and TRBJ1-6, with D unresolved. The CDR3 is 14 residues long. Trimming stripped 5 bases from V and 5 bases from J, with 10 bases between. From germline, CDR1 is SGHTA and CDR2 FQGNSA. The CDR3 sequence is CASSAGPNNSPLHF. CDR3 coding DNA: TGTGCCAGCAGCGCGGGCCCGAATAATTCACCCCTCCACTTT.

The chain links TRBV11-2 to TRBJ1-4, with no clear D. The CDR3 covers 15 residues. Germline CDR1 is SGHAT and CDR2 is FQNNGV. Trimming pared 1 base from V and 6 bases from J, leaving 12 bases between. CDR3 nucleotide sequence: TGTGCCAGCAGCTTAGGGTACAGCGGGTATGAAAAACTGTTTTTT. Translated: CASSLGYSGYEKLFF.

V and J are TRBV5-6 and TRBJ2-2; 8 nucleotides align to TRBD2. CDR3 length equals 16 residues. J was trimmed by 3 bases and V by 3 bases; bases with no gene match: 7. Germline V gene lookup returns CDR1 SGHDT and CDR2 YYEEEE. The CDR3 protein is CASSWARGGDTGELFF. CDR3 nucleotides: TGTGCCAGCAGCTGGGCCCGGGGGGGGGACACCGGGGAGCTGTTTTTT.

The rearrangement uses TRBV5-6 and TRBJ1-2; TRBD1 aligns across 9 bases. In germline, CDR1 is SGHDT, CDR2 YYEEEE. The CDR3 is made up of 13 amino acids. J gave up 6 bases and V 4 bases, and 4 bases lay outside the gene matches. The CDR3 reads CASSHGTGNGYTF. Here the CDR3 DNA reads TGTGCCAGCAGCCACGGGACAGGGAATGGCTACACCTTC.

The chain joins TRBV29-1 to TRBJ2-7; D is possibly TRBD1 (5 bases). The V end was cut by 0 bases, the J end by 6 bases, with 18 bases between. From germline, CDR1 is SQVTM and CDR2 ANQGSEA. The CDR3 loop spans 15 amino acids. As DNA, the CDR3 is TGCAGCGTTGAAGAGTACGCGGCAGGGTATGGCGAGCAGTACTTC. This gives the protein CSVEEYAAGYGEQYF.

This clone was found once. This CDR3 is CASRIRDSYEQYF. CDR3 coding DNA: TGTGCCAGCAGGATCCGGGACAGCTACGAGCAGTACTTC. The V and J genes are TRBV6-6 and TRBJ2-7; 7 bases match TRBD1. V was pared by 6 bases and J by 3 bases, with 5 bases of the junction left unmatched. Looked up from germline, CDR1 is MNHNY and CDR2 is SVGAGI (reference sequence). CDR3 size: 13 residues.

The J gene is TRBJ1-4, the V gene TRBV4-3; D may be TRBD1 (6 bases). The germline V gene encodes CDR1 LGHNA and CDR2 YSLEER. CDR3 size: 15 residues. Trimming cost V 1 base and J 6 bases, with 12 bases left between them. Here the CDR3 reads CASSQGGGGDEKLFF. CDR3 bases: TGCGCCAGCAGCCAAGGTGGGGGGGGCGATGAAAAACTGTTTTTT.

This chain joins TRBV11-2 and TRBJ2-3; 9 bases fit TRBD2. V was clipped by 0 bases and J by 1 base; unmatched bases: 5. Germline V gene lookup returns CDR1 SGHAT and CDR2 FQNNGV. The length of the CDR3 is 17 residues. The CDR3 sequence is CASSLDGGGAGTDTQYF. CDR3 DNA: TGTGCCAGCAGCTTAGACGGCGGGGGGGCAGGCACAGATACGCAGTATTTT.

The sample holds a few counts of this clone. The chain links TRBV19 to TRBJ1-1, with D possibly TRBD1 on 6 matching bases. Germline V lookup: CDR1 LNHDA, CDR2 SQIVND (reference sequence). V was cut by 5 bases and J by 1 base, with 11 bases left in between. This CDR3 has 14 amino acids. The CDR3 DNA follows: TGTGCCAGTAGTGCGGGGACAAAGAACACTGAAGCTTTCTTT. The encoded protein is CASSAGTKNTEAFF. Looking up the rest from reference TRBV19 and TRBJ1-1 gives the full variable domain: DGGITQSPKYLFRKEGQNVTLSCEQNLNHDAMYWYRQDPGQGLRLIYYSQIVNDFQKGDIAEGYSVSREKKESFPLTVTSAQKNPTAFYLCASSAGTKNTEAFFGQGTRLTVV.

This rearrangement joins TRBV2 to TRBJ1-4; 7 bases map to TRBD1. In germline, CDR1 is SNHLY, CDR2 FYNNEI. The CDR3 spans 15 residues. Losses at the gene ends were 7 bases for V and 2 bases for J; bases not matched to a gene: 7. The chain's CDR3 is CASTAPTGTNEKLFF. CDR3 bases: TGTGCCAGCACCGCTCCGACAGGGACTAATGAAAAACTGTTTTTT.

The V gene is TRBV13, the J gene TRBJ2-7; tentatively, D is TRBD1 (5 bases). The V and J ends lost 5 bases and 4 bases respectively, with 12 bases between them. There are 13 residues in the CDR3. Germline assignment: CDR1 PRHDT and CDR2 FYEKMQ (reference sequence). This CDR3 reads CASSPRVGYEQYF. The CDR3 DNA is TGTGCCAGCAGCCCCAGGGTTGGGTACGAGCAGTACTTC.

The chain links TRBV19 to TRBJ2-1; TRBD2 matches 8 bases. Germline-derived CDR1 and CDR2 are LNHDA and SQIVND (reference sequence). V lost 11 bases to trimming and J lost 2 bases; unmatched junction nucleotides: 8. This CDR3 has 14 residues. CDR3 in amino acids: CAQRPAGAYNEQFF. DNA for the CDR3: TGTGCCCAAAGACCAGCGGGGGCCTACAATGAGCAGTTCTTC.

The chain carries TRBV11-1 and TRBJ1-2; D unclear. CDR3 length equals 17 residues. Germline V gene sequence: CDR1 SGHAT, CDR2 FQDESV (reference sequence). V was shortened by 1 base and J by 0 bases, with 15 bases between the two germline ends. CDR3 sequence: CASSLGLAASSNYGYTF. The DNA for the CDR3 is TGTGCCAGCAGCTTAGGGTTGGCAGCGAGCTCTAACTATGGCTACACCTTC. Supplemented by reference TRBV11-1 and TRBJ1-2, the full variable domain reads EAEVAQSPRYKITEKSQAVAFWCDPISGHATLYWYRQILGQGPELLVQFQDESVVDDSQLPKDRFSAERLKGVDSTLKIQPAELGDSAMYLCASSLGLAASSNYGYTFGSGTRLTVV.

The CDR3 spells CASSHSRGRAGELFF. The CDR3 DNA follows: TGTGCCAGCAGCCACTCACGGGGTCGGGCCGGGGAGCTGTTTTTT. The rearrangement links TRBV7-9 to TRBJ2-2, with D tentatively TRBD2 (5 bases). With 5 bases removed from V and 6 bases from J, the gap between germline ends came to 16 bases. The CDR3 is made up of 15 amino acids. Looked up from germline, CDR1 is SEHNR and CDR2 is FQNEAQ (reference sequence).